The clone carrying this TCR beta chain appeared many times. With 4 bases removed from V and 6 bases from J, the gap between germline ends came to 5 bases. The CDR3 is 11 residues long. Germline V gene data show CDR1 as MDHEN and CDR2 as SYDVKM. It was with a sample-barcoded 5' primer and a J-beta primer mix that a second PCR of roughly 7 to 12 cycles was run. MiXCR, run by TCRdb on the 5' RACE reads, gives a single entry per CDR3 protein. The table shows approximately 960,000 distinct CDR3 sequences, with about 29% occurring only once. The data belong to a study of blood T cells in healthy people across ages. The same data also contributed to another study, on T cells of mothers and their children.

This chain connects TRBV28 to TRBJ2-3; the D is unclear. This receptor was identified in a woman aged 40-49 years in good health. Sequencing input: blood. The CDR3 sequence: CASSSPDTQYF. The CDR3 bases are TGTGCCAGCAGTTCCCCGGATACGCAGTATTTT.